This passage covers 31 T cell receptor beta chains from one sample sequenced in a study of TIL therapy for anti-PD-1-resistant metastatic lung cancer. Time point given: pre-treatment sample, taken before nivolumab and TIL therapy. Most excised metastases sampled were pleural nodules or supraclavicular lymph nodes. This was the immunoSEQ v3 assay. Libraries were prepared by immunoSEQ multiplex PCR; TCRdb keeps only in-frame clonotypes and omits some of them. The table includes 45,000 to 60,000 clones, 71% detected once. The material sequenced was tumor tissue, taken at baseline. All receptors come from a person aged 25 to 80 with non-small cell lung cancer.

The CDR3 DNA sequence: TGTGCCAGCTCACCCCGGACTGAAGCTTTCTTT. Protein product: CASSPRTEAFF. The V gene is TRBV18, the J gene TRBJ1-1; no definite D call. Deletions cut 3 bases from V and 5 bases from J, with 4 bases between. CDR3 length: 11 residues. Per the germline V gene, CDR1 is KGHSH and CDR2 is LQKENI.

This sequence joins TRBV7-2 and TRBJ1-4; a weak D match, TRBD1 (5 bases). The germline gives CDR1 SGHTA, CDR2 FQGNSA. V lost 7 bases and J lost 4, with 19 bases in between. The CDR3 consists of 16 residues. The CDR3 loop is CASTRDLRDRNEKLFF. DNA for the CDR3: TGTGCCAGCACCCGGGACCTCAGGGACCGTAATGAAAAACTGTTTTTT. Looking up the rest from reference TRBV7-2 and TRBJ1-4 gives the full variable domain: GAGVSQSPSNKVTEKGKDVELRCDPISGHTALYWYRQSLGQGLEFLIYFQGNSAPDKSGLPSDRFSAERTGGSVSTLTIQRTQQEDSAVYLCASTRDLRDRNEKLFFGSGTQLSVL.

This rearrangement joins TRBV11-2 to TRBJ1-6; D gene ambiguous. V was cut by 2 bases and J by 9 bases, with 8 bases left in between. Germline lookup yields CDR1 SGHAT and CDR2 FQNNGV. The CDR3 has 13 residues. CDR3 amino acids: CASSLNVGSPLHF. CDR3 sequence (DNA): TGTGCCAGCAGCTTAAACGTGGGTTCACCCCTCCACTTT.

CDR3 DNA: TGTGCCAGCAGCCATCAGCTCTCCGAACAGGGGGTCACCTATAATTCACCCCTCCACTTT. Translating gives CASSHQLSEQGVTYNSPLHF. The V call is TRBV14, the J call TRBJ1-6, with 8 bases aligning to TRBD1. Germline V gene sequence: CDR1 SGHDN, CDR2 FVKESK. The CDR3 runs to 20 residues. J gave up 2 bases and V 3 bases, and 15 bases lay outside the gene matches.

The chain is built from TRBV29-1 and TRBJ2-1; D might be TRBD1 (6 bases). Germline assignment: CDR1 SQVTM and CDR2 ANQGSEA. V lost 6 bases and J lost 6, with 15 bases in between. CDR3 length: 13 amino acids. Here the CDR3 reads CSVEPDSSNEQFF. The CDR3 DNA is TGCAGCGTGGAACCGGACAGTAGCAATGAGCAGTTCTTC.

The genes are TRBV15 and TRBJ2-6; D perhaps matches TRBD2 (6 bases). This CDR3 is 18 amino acids long. CDR1 and CDR2 (germline): LNHNV, YYDKDF (reference sequence). Trimming removed 5 bases from V and 0 bases from J, with 17 bases in between. The CDR3 is CATSPRAGRSSGANVLTF. In nucleotides, the CDR3 is TGTGCCACCAGCCCACGGGCAGGGAGGAGCTCTGGGGCCAACGTCCTGACTTTC.

The chain joins TRBV27 to TRBJ2-2; 7 nucleotides match TRBD1. J was trimmed by 1 base and V by 5 bases; bases with no gene match: 1. CDR1 is MNHEY and CDR2 is SMNVEV in the germline V gene (reference sequence). The CDR3 has 14 amino acids. CDR3 sequence reads: CASSRQGNTGELFF. CDR3 sequence (DNA): TGTGCCAGCAGTCGACAGGGGAACACCGGGGAGCTGTTTTTT.

This chain uses TRBV10-1 with TRBJ2-6; maybe TRBD1 (7 bases). The CDR3 has 17 amino acids. Germline CDR1 and CDR2: WNHNN and SYGVQD (reference sequence). V lost 2 bases to trimming and J lost 0 bases, with 11 bases between them. DNA of the CDR3: TGCGCCAGCAGTGAGAACAGGGGAGGCTCTGGGGCCAACGTCCTGACTTTC. Its protein is CASSENRGGSGANVLTF.

This clone was seen a handful of times. The CDR3 protein is CAWSVSDNSPLHF. The CDR3, as DNA: TGTGCCTGGAGTGTGAGTGATAATTCACCCCTCCACTTT. V and J are TRBV30 and TRBJ1-6; D gene unclear. CDR1 is GTSNPN and CDR2 is SVGIG in the germline V gene (reference sequence). The CDR3 extends over 13 amino acids. V was trimmed by 0 bases and J by 5 bases, leaving 5 bases between them.

CDR3: CASSLASGQETQYF. The DNA for the CDR3 is TGTGCCAGCAGCTTGGCTAGCGGCCAAGAGACCCAGTACTTC. The chain couples TRBV5-6 to TRBJ2-5; 7 nucleotides match TRBD2. V dropped 0 bases and J dropped 1; count of bases not matched to a gene: 0. CDR1 and CDR2 from the germline V gene are SGHDT and YYEEEE. This CDR3 is built from 14 residues.

The gene calls are TRBV10-1 and TRBJ2-5, with 8 bases matching TRBD1. The CDR3 is made up of 14 amino acids. Germline-derived CDR1 and CDR2 are WNHNN and SYGVQD (reference sequence). Trimming removed 4 bases from V and 5 bases from J; junction bases left unmatched: 6. The CDR3 DNA sequence: TGCGCCAGCAGTGGCCAGGGGGCGCGGGAGACCCAGTACTTC. This translates into CASSGQGARETQYF.

The V call is TRBV6-1, the J call TRBJ1-1; D unresolved. The V gene lost 6 bases and the J gene lost 2 bases, with 13 bases spanning the gap. Germline lookup yields CDR1 MNHNS and CDR2 SASEGT. This CDR3 region has 14 residues. In nucleotides, the CDR3 is TGTGCCAGCAGGGTCGGATCGGGAAACACTGAAGCTTTCTTT. It translates to CASRVGSGNTEAFF.

The rearrangement links TRBV11-2 to TRBJ2-3; TRBD1 is a possible D gene (6 bases). The CDR3 contains 14 residues. Trimming shortened V by 5 bases and J by 5 bases, and 14 bases separated the two germline ends. The V gene's germline CDR1 is SGHAT and CDR2 FQNNGV. The CDR3 DNA is TGTGCCAGCAGCCTTTACAGGGTCCAAGATACGCAGTATTTT. This sequence encodes CASSLYRVQDTQYF.

The sample holds one count of this clone. The rearrangement uses TRBV7-9 and TRBJ1-1; D remains unclear. The CDR3 spans 12 residues. Trimming pared 6 bases from V and 1 base from J, leaving 6 bases between. Germline V gives CDR1 SEHNR, CDR2 FQNEAQ (reference sequence). The CDR3 here is CASRAKNTEAFF. CDR3 in DNA: TGTGCCAGCAGAGCGAAGAACACTGAAGCTTTCTTT.

The genes are TRBV7-2 and TRBJ2-5; 7 nucleotides line up with TRBD2. Germline values: CDR1 SGHTA, CDR2 FQGNSA. After removal of 6 bases from V and 5 bases from J, the junction contained 9 bases not matched to a gene. This CDR3 comprises 14 residues. CDR3 in amino acids: CASRRRGSGETQYF. The CDR3 nucleotides are TGTGCCAGCAGGCGACGGGGTAGCGGGGAGACCCAGTACTTC. Combining the CDR3 with reference TRBV7-2 and TRBJ2-5 gives the whole variable domain GAGVSQSPSNKVTEKGKDVELRCDPISGHTALYWYRQSLGQGLEFLIYFQGNSAPDKSGLPSDRFSAERTGGSVSTLTIQRTQQEDSAVYLCASRRRGSGETQYFGPGTRLLVL.

This clone is a singleton in its sample. This chain joins TRBV15 and TRBJ1-1; tentatively, D is TRBD1 (5 bases). The germline CDR1 and CDR2 sequences are LNHNV and YYDKDF (reference sequence). Trimming removed 5 bases at V and 5 bases at J, with 12 bases between. This CDR3 spans 13 amino acids. The chain's CDR3 is CATSQGRGTEAFF. The CDR3 region has the DNA TGTGCCACCAGCCAGGGACGGGGAACTGAAGCTTTCTTT.

This clone was detected once. This chain connects TRBV7-8 to TRBJ2-6, with 9 bases that match TRBD1. After removal of 4 bases from V and 4 bases from J, the junction contained 11 bases not matched to a gene. Per the germline V gene, CDR1 is SGHVS and CDR2 is FQNEAQ. CDR3 size: 18 residues. CDR3 DNA: TGTGCCAGCAGCTCCCGGGACAGGGTCTTACGAGGGGCCAACGTCCTGACTTTC. Its protein is CASSSRDRVLRGANVLTF.

The chain has TRBV4-2 and TRBJ2-3, with TRBD2 identical over 7 bases. The ends lost 4 bases at V and 6 bases at J; junction bases unmatched: 19. The CDR3 is 18 amino acids. Germline assignment: CDR1 LGHNA and CDR2 YNFKEQ. Here the CDR3 reads CASSRLTGAGLNVDTQYF. For the CDR3, the DNA is TGTGCCAGCAGCCGCCTAACCGGAGCGGGGCTCAATGTTGATACGCAGTATTTT.

This chain joins TRBV19 and TRBJ2-2; no clear D gene. Trimming took 3 bases from V and 2 from J, leaving 10 bases between them. This CDR3 is 15 amino acids long. Germline CDR1 reads LNHDA; CDR2 reads SQIVND (reference sequence). The CDR3 region has the DNA TGTGCCAGTAGTATCCTTGGGGTAAACACCGGGGAGCTGTTTTTT. This codes for CASSILGVNTGELFF.

The V and J genes are TRBV6-1 and TRBJ1-2, with 9 bases lining up with TRBD1. There are 14 residues in the CDR3. Germline CDR1 is MNHNS and CDR2 is SASEGT. The V segment lost 6 bases and the J segment 6 bases; nucleotides outside the gene matches: 8. The CDR3 spells CASRVTGGLDGYTF. The CDR3 bases are TGTGCCAGCAGGGTGACAGGGGGGCTTGATGGCTACACCTTC.

A few counts support this clone. This sequence joins TRBV2 and TRBJ2-7; D might be TRBD1 (5 bases). Germline values: CDR1 SNHLY, CDR2 FYNNEI. The CDR3 spans 13 residues. The V end was cut by 5 bases, the J end by 9 bases, with 17 bases between. The CDR3 DNA reads TGTGCCAGCAGTCCCGTGGGGCTCGGTGGGCAGTACTTC. Protein: CASSPVGLGGQYF.

The V and J genes are TRBV5-1 and TRBJ1-1; 9 bases match TRBD1. CDR3 size: 18 residues. V lost 6 bases, J lost 0 bases, and 15 bases stayed unmatched. From germline, CDR1 is SGHRS and CDR2 YFSETQ. CDR3 sequence (DNA): TGCGCCAGCACCGCTGGGGGACAGGGAAGTATGATGAACACTGAAGCTTTCTTT. Amino acid sequence: CASTAGGQGSMMNTEAFF.

This sequence joins TRBV7-7 and TRBJ1-1; D is ambiguous. The CDR3 extends over 13 amino acids. Trimming cost V 0 bases and J 1 base, with 3 bases left between them. CDR1 is SSHAT, CDR2 FNYEAQ, per germline (reference sequence). CDR3 nucleotides: TGTGCCAGCAGCTTAGCAGGGAACACTGAAGCTTTCTTT. This translates into CASSLAGNTEAFF.

The rearrangement uses TRBV5-4 and TRBJ1-2, with 10 bases identical to TRBD1. Germline CDR1 SGHNT, CDR2 YYREEE (reference sequence). The CDR3 is 16 residues long. Unmatched junction bases numbered 6, after V lost 0 bases and J lost 4 bases. In nucleotides, the CDR3 is TGTGCCAGCAGCTTGGGGGACAGGGGAGGTGGCTATGGCTACACCTTC. The encoded protein is CASSLGDRGGGYGYTF. Looking up the rest from reference TRBV5-4 and TRBJ1-2 gives the full variable domain: ETGVTQSPTHLIKTRGQQVTLRCSSQSGHNTVSWYQQALGQGPQFIFQYYREEENGRGNFPPRFSGLQFPNYSSELNVNALELDDSALYLCASSLGDRGGGYGYTFGSGTRLTVV.

Only a few counts were recorded for this clone. This chain joins TRBV30 and TRBJ1-2; 7 positions agree with TRBD1. Germline V lookup: CDR1 GTSNPN, CDR2 SVGIG (reference sequence). V was clipped by 6 bases and J by 0 bases; unmatched bases: 7. The CDR3 runs to 14 residues. This chain's CDR3 is CACLDRVANYGYTF. CDR3 coding DNA: TGTGCCTGCCTCGACAGGGTAGCTAACTATGGCTACACCTTC.

The chain couples TRBV6-4 to TRBJ2-5, with TRBD2 identical over 11 bases. V dropped 6 bases and J dropped 1; count of bases not matched to a gene: 4. The CDR3 runs to 15 residues. Germline V CDR1 and CDR2: MRHNA, SNTAGT. Here the CDR3 reads CASSGTSGPQETQYF. DNA of the CDR3: TGTGCCAGCAGCGGGACTAGCGGACCCCAAGAGACCCAGTACTTC.

The gene calls are TRBV13 and TRBJ2-7, with 10 positions matching TRBD2. CDR1 is PRHDT, CDR2 FYEKMQ, per germline (reference sequence). The CDR3 runs to 14 residues. Losses at the gene ends were 2 bases for V and 4 bases for J; bases not matched to a gene: 2. CDR3 residues: CASSLLAGEYEQYF. The CDR3 DNA sequence: TGTGCCAGCAGCTTACTAGCGGGGGAATACGAGCAGTACTTC.

The chain carries TRBV2 and TRBJ1-6; 7 nucleotides align to TRBD1. The CDR3 spans 12 residues. With V trimmed by 4 bases and J by 14 bases, 5 bases remained unmatched. Germline CDR1 SNHLY, CDR2 FYNNEI. The CDR3 here is CASSGQGLALHF. CDR3 bases: TGTGCCAGCAGTGGACAGGGTTTGGCCCTCCACTTT.

The chain couples TRBV29-1 to TRBJ1-2, with 9 bases fitting TRBD1. V trimming: 7 bases; J trimming: 8 bases; junction bases outside the gene matches: 17. The CDR3 length is 15 residues. Germline values: CDR1 SQVTM, CDR2 ANQGSEA. CDR3 region: CSAGLGQGIFGGYTF. CDR3 DNA sequence: TGCAGCGCTGGTTTGGGACAGGGAATCTTTGGCGGCTACACCTTC.

A note on this clone: The germline gene is not matched at one end of the junction; a read error may be the cause. V gene TRBV7-2 combines with J gene TRBJ2-5; D is possibly TRBD2 (6 bases). Germline V CDR1 and CDR2: SGHTA, FQGNSA. This CDR3 is 14 amino acids long. For the CDR3, the DNA is TGCGCCAGCAGCTTAGCGAAAGGGAGGGAGACCCAGTACTTC. This codes for CASSLAKGRETQYF.

A few counts support this clone. A read error may account for a junction end that differs from germline. The chain joins TRBV7-7 to TRBJ2-5, with a possible D match to TRBD1 (5 bases). This CDR3 spans 15 amino acids. Germline CDR1 and CDR2: SSHAT and FNYEAQ (reference sequence). CDR3 sequence (DNA): TGTGCTAGCAAGGAACTCGACAGCCGCCAAGAGACCCAGTACTTC. Protein product: CASKELDSRQETQYF.